The clone carrying this T cell receptor (beta chain) appeared a few times. In the study's own analysis: Reference gene primers were amplified, and this amplification served to estimate nucleated cell counts. The table came from immunoSEQ multiplex PCR; TCRdb's copy has only in-frame clones and leaves some out. D and trimming were read from the DNA, whereas the V and J calls and clone size are those reported in that table. The table has fewer than 80,000 clones, more than 85% seen once. CDR3 length: 15 amino acids. The germline gives CDR1 LNHDA, CDR2 SQIVND (reference sequence). V lost 6 bases to trimming and J lost 0 bases; unmatched junction nucleotides: 5. This entry is derived from a study of blood T cell repertoires in COVID-19. Study-level background: PBMCs, B-cell-depleted T cells, or T cells were the source of the cDNA or gDNA that made up the material.

The TCR originated in a man in his 70s with acute or convalescent COVID-19. Input material: peripheral blood. The rearrangement joins TRBV19 to TRBJ2-1; TRBD2 matches 7 bases. The CDR3 DNA follows: TGTGCCAGTAGACCTAGCGGAGGCTCCTACAATGAGCAGTTCTTC. Translated: CASRPSGGSYNEQFF. Variable domain in full (rest from reference TRBV19 and TRBJ2-1): DGGITQSPKYLFRKEGQNVTLSCEQNLNHDAMYWYRQDPGQGLRLIYYSQIVNDFQKGDIAEGYSVSREKKESFPLTVTSAQKNPTAFYLCASRPSGGSYNEQFFGPGTRLTVL.